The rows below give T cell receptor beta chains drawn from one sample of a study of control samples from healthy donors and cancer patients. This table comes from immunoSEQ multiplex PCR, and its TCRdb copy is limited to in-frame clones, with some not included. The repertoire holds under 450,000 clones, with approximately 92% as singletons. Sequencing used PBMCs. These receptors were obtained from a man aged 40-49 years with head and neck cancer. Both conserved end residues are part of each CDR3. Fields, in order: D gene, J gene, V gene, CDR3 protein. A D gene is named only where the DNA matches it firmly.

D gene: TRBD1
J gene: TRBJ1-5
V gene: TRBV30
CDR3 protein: CAWSRTGGSQPQHF

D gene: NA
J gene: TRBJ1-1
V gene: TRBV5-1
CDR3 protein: CASSFGASGGTEAFF

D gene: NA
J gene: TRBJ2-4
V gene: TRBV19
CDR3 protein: CAIPKLRAKNIQYF

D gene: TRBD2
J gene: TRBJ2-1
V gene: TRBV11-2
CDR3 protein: CASSSGLAGGGNEQFF

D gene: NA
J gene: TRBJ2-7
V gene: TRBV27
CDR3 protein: CASSQQLRGYEQYF

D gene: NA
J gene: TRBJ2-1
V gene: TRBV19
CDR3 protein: CASSIGFFAADPSYNEQFF

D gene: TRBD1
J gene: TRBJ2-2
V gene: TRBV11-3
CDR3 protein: CASSSSGGSVGELFF

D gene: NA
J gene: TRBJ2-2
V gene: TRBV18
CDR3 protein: CASSQGAGELFF

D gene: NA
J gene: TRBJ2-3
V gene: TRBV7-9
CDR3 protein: CASSLAEGSDTQYF

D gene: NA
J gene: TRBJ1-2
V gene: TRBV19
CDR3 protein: CASSIAARGYTF

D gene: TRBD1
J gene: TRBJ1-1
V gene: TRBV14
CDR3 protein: CASSQDLDRVNTEAFF

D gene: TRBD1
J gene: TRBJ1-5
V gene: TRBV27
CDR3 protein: CASSPDRDQPQHF

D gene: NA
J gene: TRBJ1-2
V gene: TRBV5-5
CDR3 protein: CASSPSVSSESYGYTF

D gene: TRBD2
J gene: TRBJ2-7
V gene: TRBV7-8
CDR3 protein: CASRHGSGRDEQYF

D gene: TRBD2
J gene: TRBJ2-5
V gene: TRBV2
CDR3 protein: CASRTSGPTQYF

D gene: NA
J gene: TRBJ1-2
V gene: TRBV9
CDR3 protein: CASSAGRNYGYTF

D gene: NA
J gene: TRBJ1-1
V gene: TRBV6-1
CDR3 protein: CASSEFADTEAFF

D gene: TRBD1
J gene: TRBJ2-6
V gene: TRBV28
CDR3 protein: CASSSRTGNTYSGANVLTF

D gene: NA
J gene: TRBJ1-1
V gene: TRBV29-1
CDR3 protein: CSVHRVGTEAFF

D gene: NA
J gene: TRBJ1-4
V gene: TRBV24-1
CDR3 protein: CATSDFGGEKLFF

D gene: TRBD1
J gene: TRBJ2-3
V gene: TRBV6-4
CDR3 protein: CASSTTGGFTDTQYF

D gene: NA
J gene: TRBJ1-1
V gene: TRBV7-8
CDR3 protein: CASSLAQPGSTEAFF

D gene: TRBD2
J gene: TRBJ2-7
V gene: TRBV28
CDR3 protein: CASRASGSSYEQYF

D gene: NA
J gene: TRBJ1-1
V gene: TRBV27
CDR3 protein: CASSLWSGPSNTEAFF

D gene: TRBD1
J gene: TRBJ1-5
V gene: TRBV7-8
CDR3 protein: CASSFETGGSNQPQHF

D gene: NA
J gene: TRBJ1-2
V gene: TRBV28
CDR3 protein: CASSALLRGYTF

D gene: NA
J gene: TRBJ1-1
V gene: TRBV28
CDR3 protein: CASSLEKVVGLHTEAFF

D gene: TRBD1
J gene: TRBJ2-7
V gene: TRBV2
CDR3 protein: CASSGTGHTYEQYF

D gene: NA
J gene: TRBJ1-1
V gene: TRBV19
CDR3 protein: CASSIVDSMNTEAFF

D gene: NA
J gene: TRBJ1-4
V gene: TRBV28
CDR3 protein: CASSPPGALVGEKLFF

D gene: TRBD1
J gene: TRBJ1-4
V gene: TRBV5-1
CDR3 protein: CASSSDRADEKLFF

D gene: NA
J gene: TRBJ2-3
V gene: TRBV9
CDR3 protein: CASSGPADTQYF

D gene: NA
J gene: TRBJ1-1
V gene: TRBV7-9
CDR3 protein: CASSSLASAAFF

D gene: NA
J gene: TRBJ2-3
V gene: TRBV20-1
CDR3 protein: CSARARDTQYF

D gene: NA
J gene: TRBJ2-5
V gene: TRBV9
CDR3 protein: CASGTLGETQYF

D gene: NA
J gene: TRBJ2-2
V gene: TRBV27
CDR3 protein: CASSFRGRNTGELFF

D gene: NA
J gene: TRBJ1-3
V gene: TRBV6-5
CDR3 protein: CASSSDSSSGNTIYF

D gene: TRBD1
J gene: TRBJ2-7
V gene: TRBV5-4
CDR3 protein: CASSQRTGSYEQYF

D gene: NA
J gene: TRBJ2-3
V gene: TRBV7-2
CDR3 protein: CASGVGGGTQYF

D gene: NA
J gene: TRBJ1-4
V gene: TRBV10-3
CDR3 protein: CAISDPVGFNEKLFF

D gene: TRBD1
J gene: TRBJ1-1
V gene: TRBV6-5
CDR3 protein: CASRATGEAFF

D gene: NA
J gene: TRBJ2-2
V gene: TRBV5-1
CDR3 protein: CASSPASITGELFF

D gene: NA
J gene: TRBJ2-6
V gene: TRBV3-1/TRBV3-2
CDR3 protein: CASSQPGGSGANVLTF

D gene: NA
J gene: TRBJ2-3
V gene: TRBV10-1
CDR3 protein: CASSVAGHTDTQYF

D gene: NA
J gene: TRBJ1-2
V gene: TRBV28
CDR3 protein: CASIPPPGEGYGYTF

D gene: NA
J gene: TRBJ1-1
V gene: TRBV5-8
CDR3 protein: CASSLTGMEVTEAFF

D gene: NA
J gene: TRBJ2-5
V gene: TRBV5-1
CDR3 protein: CASSLIGSETQYF

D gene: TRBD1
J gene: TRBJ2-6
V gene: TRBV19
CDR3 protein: CASSSQGATNVLTF

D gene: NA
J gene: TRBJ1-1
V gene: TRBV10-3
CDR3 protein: CAISESTDGNTEAFF

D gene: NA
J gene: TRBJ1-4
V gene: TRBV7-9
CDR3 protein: CASSGGTAEKLFF

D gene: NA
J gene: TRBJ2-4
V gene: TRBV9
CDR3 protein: CASSVGPAKNIQYF